This paragraph covers one TCR beta chain sequence. Its antigen remains unknown. The sample comes from a study of blood T cells in healthy people across ages. This CDR3 region has 14 residues. From germline, CDR1 is MNHEY and CDR2 SVGEGT. Study-level points and caveats: PBMCs that were unsorted prevented a conclusive naive versus antigen-experienced comparison.

A sample-barcoded 5' primer and a J-beta primer mix were used in a second PCR of roughly 7 to 11 cycles. Per-sample output comprised a minimum of 2.5 million paired-end reads containing CDR3. From the 5' RACE reads, TCRdb called clonotypes with MiXCR, one entry per CDR3 protein. The sample records around 280,000 distinct CDR3 sequences, roughly a quarter being singletons. This chain links TRBV6-2 or TRBV6-3 with TRBJ2-5; 7 positions match TRBD1. The J call could be wrong; TRBJ2-7 is a better fit for the DNA end. The sample taken for sequencing was blood. The receptor was isolated from a woman in her sixties or seventies in good health. The CDR3 region is CASSYSFDRVEQYF. The CDR3 DNA follows: TGTGCCAGCAGTTACTCCTTCGACAGGGTCGAGCAGTACTTC.